The 5 T cell receptor beta chains in this list originate from one sample, sequenced in a study of cytomegalovirus exposure and HLA in healthy donors. TCRdb's copy holds only in-frame clones and misses some; the assay was immunoSEQ multiplex PCR. The sample holds more than 300,000 clones, roughly 85% seen once. Sequencing input: PBMCs. The receptors derive from a woman under 30 in good health and CMV-seronegative.

The V and J genes are TRBV7-8 and TRBJ1-2; 12 positions agree with TRBD1. Per germline, CDR1 SGHVS and CDR2 FQNEAQ. V gave up 9 bases and J gave up 8 bases; unmatched junction bases: 7. The CDR3 contains 13 residues. CDR3 in amino acids: CASHFGTGGGYTF. CDR3 nucleotides: TGTGCCAGTCATTTCGGGACAGGGGGCGGCTACACCTTC.

The CDR3 loop reads CASKLRTGELFF. The CDR3 coding sequence is TGTGCCAGCAAACTGCGGACCGGGGAGCTGTTTTTT. The genes are TRBV28 and TRBJ2-2; D is ambiguous. The V gene's germline CDR1 is MDHEN and CDR2 SYDVKM. This CDR3 spans 12 amino acids. V lost 7 bases to trimming and J lost 5 bases, with 8 bases between them.

This clone has more than one count but fewer than ten. The chain is built from TRBV2 and TRBJ2-7; a weak D match, TRBD2 (6 bases). Germline-derived CDR1 and CDR2 are SNHLY and FYNNEI. This CDR3 has 11 amino acids. With 6 bases removed from V and 7 bases from J, the gap between germline ends came to 10 bases. The CDR3 DNA follows: TGTGCCAGCAGGGGAGGATGGGAGCAGTACTTC. Amino acid sequence: CASRGGWEQYF.

The chain has TRBV9 and TRBJ2-1; 9 bases are shared with TRBD2. Germline V gene sequence: CDR1 SGDLS, CDR2 YYNGEE. Germline trimming cut 0 bases from V and 8 bases from J; bases unmatched to any gene: 9. The CDR3 has 16 amino acids. As DNA, the CDR3 is TGTGCCAGCAGCGTAGAAGGCGGGGGGGCAGAGGATGAGCAGTTCTTC. Protein sequence: CASSVEGGGAEDEQFF.

The chain employs TRBV7-6 and TRBJ2-2, with 11 bases matching TRBD2. The V gene's germline CDR1 is SGHVS and CDR2 FNYEAQ. Trimming took 0 bases from V and 2 from J; bases not matched to a gene: 5. This CDR3 has 18 residues. The CDR3 loop reads CASSLAGSGRANTGELFF. DNA for the CDR3: TGTGCCAGCAGCTTAGCTGGTAGCGGGAGGGCCAACACCGGGGAGCTGTTTTTT.